This T cell receptor beta chain emerged from a study of blood T cell repertoires in COVID-19. Across the whole study: In each case, the material was cDNA or gDNA derived from T cells, B-cell-depleted T cells, or PBMCs.

Participant ages covered about 18 to 95 years across about two dozen US areas. How the authors handled the data: Amplification of reference gene primers provided the estimated nucleated cell counts. Sequencing used immunoSEQ multiplex PCR; TCRdb keeps in-frame clones, though not all of them. V, J and clone size are those of that table, while D and trimming were read from the DNA. The table shows about 180,000 clones, with 87% occurring only once. The germline V gene encodes CDR1 GTSNPN and CDR2 SVGIG (reference sequence). The CDR3 is 13 residues long. Trimming pared 2 bases from V and 7 bases from J, leaving 14 bases between.

The sample consisted of PBMCs or T cells enriched from blood (not recorded which). This chain uses TRBV30 with TRBJ1-2; D is perhaps TRBD1 (5 bases). The source of this sequence is a woman aged 45 to 65 who had recovered from COVID-19. The CDR3 here is CAWSRRGQVGYTF. CDR3 nucleotide sequence: TGTGCCTGGAGTCGGCGGGGCCAGGTTGGCTACACCTTC.